These 13 T cell receptor beta chains were sequenced from one sample in a study of T cell responses to AZD1222 COVID-19 vaccine (dated by TCRdb to the early 2020s). Sample time point, as interpreted from the label and publication: baseline before first vaccination. The library was prepared using the immunoSEQ multiplex PCR assay. Not all clones reach the TCRdb copy of this immuneACCESS table, which keeps in-frame sequences only. Checked studies attribute under half of the gap to unresolved V genes and leave the rest unexplained. Within this sample are around 87,000 clones, with about nine tenths of them counted one time only. More than 8.5% of the sample is taken by the ten largest. The specimen comprised peripheral blood, sampled on day 0 of AZD1222 vaccination. The source of these receptors is an adult in good health.

The rearrangement links TRBV24-1 to TRBJ2-3, with D perhaps being TRBD1 or TRBD2 (5 bases each). In germline, CDR1 is KGHDR, CDR2 SFDVKD. Trimming took 5 bases from V and 3 from J, leaving 17 bases between them. The CDR3 sequence is 16 residues long. DNA for the CDR3: TGTGCCACCAGTGTTCGGGGCCTAAGAGGAACAGATACGCAGTATTTT. Translating gives CATSVRGLRGTDTQYF.

The rearrangement uses TRBV28 and TRBJ2-1, with D possibly being TRBD2 (6 bases). Looked up from germline, CDR1 is MDHEN and CDR2 is SYDVKM. The length of the CDR3 is 12 residues. The V end lost 5 bases, the J end lost 8 bases, and 10 bases lay between the germline ends. This CDR3 is CASSVTSYEQFF. The CDR3 DNA reads TGTGCCAGCAGTGTAACTAGCTATGAGCAGTTCTTC.

The rearrangement joins TRBV11-3 to TRBJ1-2; possibly TRBD1 for D (6 bases). The CDR3 has 12 amino acids. The V end lost 3 bases, the J end lost 14 bases, and 16 bases lay between the germline ends. Germline values: CDR1 SGHNT, CDR2 YENEEA. This chain's CDR3 is CASSFADQTGTF. CDR3 DNA: TGTGCCAGCAGCTTCGCCGACCAAACAGGGACCTTC.

The chain carries TRBV24-1 and TRBJ2-3; 10 bases fit TRBD1. Looked up from germline, CDR1 is KGHDR and CDR2 is SFDVKD. V was pared by 4 bases and J by 2 bases, with 8 bases of the junction left unmatched. This CDR3 has 17 amino acids. This chain's CDR3 is CATSEYPGTGDTDTQYF. The CDR3 DNA is TGTGCCACCAGTGAATACCCCGGGACAGGGGACACAGATACGCAGTATTTT.

This sequence joins TRBV6-1 and TRBJ1-3; possibly TRBD1 for D (5 bases). The ends were cut back, 6 bases at V and 0 bases at J, with 18 bases in the middle. The CDR3 has 17 residues. CDR1 MNHNS and CDR2 SASEGT come from the germline V gene. The CDR3 sequence is CASRELSGRDSGNTIYF. The CDR3 nucleotides are TGTGCCAGCAGAGAACTGTCGGGACGTGACTCTGGAAACACCATATATTTT.

This sequence joins TRBV2 and TRBJ2-6, with D uncertain. The CDR3 covers 12 residues. The V end was cut by 7 bases, the J end by 0 bases, with 1 base between. Germline V CDR1 and CDR2: SNHLY, FYNNEI. In nucleotides, the CDR3 is TGTGCCAGCACCTCTGGGGCCAACGTCCTGACTTTC. Protein sequence: CASTSGANVLTF.

The rearrangement links TRBV7-2 to TRBJ2-3, with TRBD1 matching over 10 bases. The CDR3 has 13 residues. Trimming cost V 3 bases and J 9 bases; bases outside gene matches: 3. CDR1 is SGHTA and CDR2 is FQGNSA in the germline V gene. CDR3 DNA sequence: TGTGCCAGCAGCTTGGGGACAGGGGACACGCAGTATTTT. It yields the protein CASSLGTGDTQYF.

V gene TRBV25-1 combines with J gene TRBJ2-1; D is perhaps TRBD1 (5 bases). V was clipped by 2 bases and J by 1 base, with 6 bases between them. CDR1 and CDR2 from the germline V gene are MGHDK and SYGVNS. There are 14 residues in the CDR3. CDR3 coding DNA: TGTGCCAGCAGTGAACAGGGATCCTACAATGAGCAGTTCTTC. It encodes CASSEQGSYNEQFF.

The V and J genes are TRBV5-8 and TRBJ2-3; 7 nucleotides match TRBD1. After removal of 7 bases from V and 3 bases from J, the junction contained 11 bases not matched to a gene. Germline V lookup: CDR1 SGHTS, CDR2 YDEGEE. The CDR3 has 15 amino acids. CDR3 protein: CASDREGGSTDTQYF. The CDR3 DNA reads TGTGCCAGCGATCGTGAAGGGGGCTCAACAGATACGCAGTATTTT.

This chain uses TRBV7-9 with TRBJ1-2; D is unclear. The CDR3 extends over 14 amino acids. Germline values: CDR1 SEHNR, CDR2 FQNEAQ (reference sequence). V shed 4 bases and J shed 4 bases, with 13 bases lying between them. CDR3 in DNA: TGTGCCAGCAGCTCTCAGGTTCTAGGCTATGGCTACACCTTC. As protein: CASSSQVLGYGYTF.

The chain couples TRBV28 to TRBJ1-1; D call uncertain. V shed 6 bases and J shed 6 bases, with 23 bases lying between them. Germline V gene lookup returns CDR1 MDHEN and CDR2 SYDVKM. The CDR3 sequence is 16 residues long. The CDR3 is CASSTPGRVEIAEAFF. The CDR3 DNA is TGTGCCAGCAGCACCCCTGGTAGGGTGGAAATAGCTGAAGCTTTCTTT. Full variable domain (missing parts from reference TRBV28 and TRBJ1-1): DVKVTQSSRYLVKRTGEKVFLECVQDMDHENMFWYRQDPGLGLRLIYFSYDVKMKEKGDIPEGYSVSREKKERFSLILESASTNQTSMYLCASSTPGRVEIAEAFFGQGTRLTVV.

The rearrangement joins TRBV2 to TRBJ1-1, with D possibly being TRBD1 (5 bases). The CDR3 extends over 12 amino acids. Germline V gene lookup returns CDR1 SNHLY and CDR2 FYNNEI. V lost 6 bases and J lost 8, with 13 bases in between. The CDR3 loop is CASRTIRAEAFF. The DNA of the CDR3 is TGTGCCAGCAGGACTATCAGGGCAGAAGCTTTCTTT. Full variable domain (missing parts from reference TRBV2 and TRBJ1-1): EPEVTQTPSHQVTQMGQEVILRCVPISNHLYFYWYRQILGQKVEFLVSFYNNEISEKSEIFDDQFSVERPDGSNFTLKIRSTKLEDSAMYFCASRTIRAEAFFGQGTRLTVV.

The genes are TRBV30 and TRBJ2-3; TRBD1 is a possible D gene (6 bases). V shed 8 bases and J shed 2 bases, with 17 bases lying between them. The CDR3 has 14 amino acids. Germline values: CDR1 GTSNPN, CDR2 SVGIG (reference sequence). The CDR3 loop reads CARSRDTLTDTQYF. In DNA, the CDR3 is TGTGCCCGGTCTCGGGACACCCTCACAGATACGCAGTATTTT.